The 21 T cell receptor beta chains given below trace back to one sample, sequenced in a study of beta chain features in type 1 diabetes. Isolated RNA was reverse transcribed in full, so expressed TCRB transcripts were sequenced. Sequencing used immunoSEQ multiplex PCR; TCRdb keeps in-frame clones, though not all of them. The data hold 95,000 to 150,000 clones, with about 15% observed a single time. General study results and limits: Among all four CD4+ subsets, Type 1 diabetes patients had TCRB CDR3s that were moderately but significantly shorter.

The antigens these receptors bind are not known. Material for sequencing was central memory CD4+ T cells from blood. The origin of the receptors is a man younger than 40 with type 1 diabetes.

The rearrangement links TRBV4-2 to TRBJ2-3; D is unresolved. The ends were cut back, 9 bases at V and 3 bases at J, with 13 bases in the middle. Germline V CDR1 and CDR2: LGHNA, YNFKEQ. CDR3 length: 13 residues. CDR3 protein: CASASRGTDTQYF. In nucleotides, the CDR3 is TGTGCCAGTGCATCCCGTGGGACAGATACGCAGTATTTT.

This clone has only a few counts. Germline is not matched at one junction end, which may reflect a read error. The V call is TRBV7-2, the J call TRBJ1-2; no definite D call. The CDR3 consists of 13 residues. The germline gives CDR1 SGHTA, CDR2 FQGNSA. The CDR3 coding sequence is TGTGCCAGCAGTTTAGTCGAGAACTATGGCTACACCTTC. Encoded protein: CASSLVENYGYTF.

This clone was picked up a small number of times. At one end, the junction sequence differs from germline, possibly due to a read error. The rearrangement joins TRBV5-4 to TRBJ2-5; 9 nucleotides match TRBD2. Germline V CDR1 and CDR2: SGHNT, YYREEE (reference sequence). CDR3 length: 14 residues. CDR3 DNA: TGTGCCCGCAGCGCTCTAGCGGGACAAGAGACCCAGTACTTC. This encodes CARSALAGQETQYF.

This sequence joins TRBV5-1 and TRBJ2-3; 7 bases match TRBD1. CDR3 length: 13 amino acids. With V trimmed by 4 bases and J by 4 bases, 3 bases remained unmatched. Germline loops: CDR1 SGHRS, CDR2 YFSETQ. In nucleotides, the CDR3 is TGCGCCAGCAGCCAGACAGGGTCAGATACGCAGTATTTT. Translated: CASSQTGSDTQYF.

This clone was counted between two and nine times. This chain connects TRBV29-1 to TRBJ1-6; 7 bases line up with TRBD1. The CDR3 spans 13 residues. Unmatched junction bases numbered 5, after V lost 6 bases and J lost 6 bases. CDR1 and CDR2 (germline): SQVTM, ANQGSEA. The CDR3 DNA follows: TGCAGCGTCAAGACAGGGATTAATTCACCCCTCCACTTT. This gives the protein CSVKTGINSPLHF. The complete variable domain, with remaining parts taken from reference TRBV29-1 and TRBJ1-6, reads SAVISQKPSRDICQRGTSLTIQCQVDSQVTMMFWYRQQPGQSLTLIATANQGSEATYESGFVIDKFPISRPNLTFSTLTVSNMSPEDSSIYLCSVKTGINSPLHFGNGTRLTVT.

This clone is a singleton in its sample. The chain joins TRBV9 to TRBJ1-1; D call uncertain. CDR3 length: 13 residues. V was shortened by 7 bases and J by 5 bases, with 15 bases between the two germline ends. Germline CDR1 reads SGDLS; CDR2 reads YYNGEE. CDR3 bases: TGTGCCAGCGCGCCGGATTCGGGGACTGAAGCTTTCTTT. It encodes CASAPDSGTEAFF.

The chain employs TRBV27 and TRBJ2-6; D is unresolved. The germline gives CDR1 MNHEY, CDR2 SMNVEV (reference sequence). V dropped 2 bases and J dropped 1 base, with 9 bases sitting between them. The CDR3 is made up of 16 amino acids. CDR3 sequence reads: CASSLQAMSGANVLTF. For the CDR3, the DNA is TGTGCCAGCAGTTTACAGGCGATGTCTGGGGCCAACGTCCTGACTTTC.

This chain links TRBV7-2 with TRBJ2-7; 11 nucleotides line up with TRBD1. The CDR3 consists of 15 residues. Germline-derived CDR1 and CDR2 are SGHTA and FQGNSA. The V segment lost 3 bases and the J segment 4 bases; nucleotides outside the gene matches: 5. DNA of the CDR3: TGTGCCAGCAGCTTGGGGACAGGGGGACTATACGAGCAGTACTTC. The encoded protein is CASSLGTGGLYEQYF.

The V gene is TRBV10-3, the J gene TRBJ2-2; 11 positions agree with TRBD2. The V segment lost 9 bases and the J segment 7 bases; nucleotides outside the gene matches: 4. This CDR3 is 13 amino acids long. The germline CDR1 and CDR2 sequences are ENHRY and SYGVKD. CDR3: CAMSGTSGGELFF. The CDR3 DNA reads TGTGCCATGTCCGGGACTAGCGGCGGGGAGCTGTTTTTT.

To note about this clone: Other nucleotide sequences in the sample specify the same CDR3. The rearrangement links TRBV18 to TRBJ2-5; D is undetermined. V was trimmed by 3 bases and J by 1 base, leaving 6 bases between them. Per the germline V gene, CDR1 is KGHSH and CDR2 is LQKENI. The CDR3 covers 13 residues. In nucleotides, the CDR3 is TGTGCCAGCTCACCGGGAAGCCAAGAGACCCAGTACTTC. This translates into CASSPGSQETQYF.

This clone was seen only a few times. The chain uses TRBV6-1 and TRBJ2-5; D unresolved. V lost 4 bases and J lost 3, with 6 bases in between. This CDR3 region has 12 residues. Germline-derived CDR1 and CDR2 are MNHNS and SASEGT. For the CDR3, the DNA is TGTGCCAGCAGTGTTCTTAAAGAGACCCAGTACTTC. It codes for CASSVLKETQYF.

This clone was observed a few times. A much bigger clone sits one base away, suggesting this may be a read error. The rearrangement uses TRBV11-2 and TRBJ2-3; 13 positions match TRBD2. The CDR3 loop spans 17 amino acids. V lost 1 base, J lost 1 base, and 2 bases stayed unmatched. CDR1 SGHAT and CDR2 FQNNGV come from the germline V gene. The CDR3 protein is CASSLVLAGGGTDTQYF. The CDR3 DNA sequence: TGTGCCAGCAGCTTAGTACTAGCGGGGGGGGGCACAGATACGCAGTATTTT.

There are a few counts of this clone. This sequence joins TRBV4-2 and TRBJ2-3; 14 bases line up with TRBD2. The length of the CDR3 is 17 residues. J gave up 14 bases and V 0 bases, and 13 bases lay outside the gene matches. Germline V lookup: CDR1 LGHNA, CDR2 YNFKEQ. The CDR3 here is CASSQDQTSGGALWAYF. The CDR3 DNA is TGTGCCAGCAGCCAAGACCAGACTAGCGGGGGGGCATTGTGGGCGTATTTT.

The rearrangement links TRBV5-1 to TRBJ2-7, with D perhaps TRBD1 (6 bases). The CDR3 is 13 residues long. Germline CDR1 is SGHRS and CDR2 is YFSETQ. Trimming removed 0 bases at V and 7 bases at J, with 11 bases between. CDR3 DNA: TGCGCCAGCAGCTTGGTACAGGGTATGGAGCAGTACTTC. As protein: CASSLVQGMEQYF.

This rearrangement joins TRBV25-1 to TRBJ1-1, with D perhaps TRBD1 (5 bases). CDR3 length: 15 amino acids. Germline-derived CDR1 and CDR2 are MGHDK and SYGVNS. Trimming pared 1 base from V and 4 bases from J, leaving 13 bases between. The CDR3 spells CASSESLTGGTEAFF. CDR3 nucleotide sequence: TGTGCCAGCAGTGAATCGTTAACAGGCGGCACTGAAGCTTTCTTT.

The chain has TRBV2 and TRBJ2-5; no firm D call. The CDR3 contains 11 residues. V lost 6 bases and J lost 3, with 5 bases in between. Germline V CDR1 and CDR2: SNHLY, FYNNEI. The CDR3 reads CASSRKETQYF. The CDR3 bases are TGTGCCAGCAGCCGAAAAGAGACCCAGTACTTC. Drawing the rest from reference TRBV2 and TRBJ2-5, the complete variable domain is EPEVTQTPSHQVTQMGQEVILRCVPISNHLYFYWYRQILGQKVEFLVSFYNNEISEKSEIFDDQFSVERPDGSNFTLKIRSTKLEDSAMYFCASSRKETQYFGPGTRLLVL.

The V call is TRBV6-5, the J call TRBJ2-7; 10 bases line up with TRBD2. V lost 4 bases, J lost 4 bases, and 7 bases stayed unmatched. Germline CDR1 and CDR2: MNHEY and SVGAGI. CDR3 length: 15 residues. The CDR3 region has the DNA TGTGCCAGCAGTTCCCTAGCGGGGGAGTTGTACGAGCAGTACTTC. It encodes CASSSLAGELYEQYF.

The CDR3 here is CASSLGLASHEQYF. CDR3 nucleotides: TGTGCCAGCAGCTTGGGACTAGCGAGTCACGAGCAGTACTTC. The chain uses TRBV7-2 and TRBJ2-7; 10 bases align to TRBD2. Per germline, CDR1 SGHTA and CDR2 FQGNSA. The V segment lost 3 bases and the J segment 5 bases; nucleotides outside the gene matches: 4. The CDR3 contains 14 residues.

The CDR3 is CASRVDNVGAGYTF. The CDR3 DNA reads as TGTGCCAGCAGGGTTGATAACGTCGGGGCCGGCTACACCTTC. This chain links TRBV2 with TRBJ1-2, with D possibly matching TRBD1 (5 bases). Germline lookup yields CDR1 SNHLY and CDR2 FYNNEI. This CDR3 is 14 amino acids long. V lost 6 bases, J lost 8 bases, and 19 bases lay in between.

This clone was counted only a few times. V is TRBV30 and J is TRBJ1-2; D call uncertain. Germline CDR1 and CDR2: GTSNPN and SVGIG (reference sequence). Trimming left V 0 bases short and J 3 bases short, with 8 bases between. The CDR3 spans 13 residues. For the CDR3, the DNA is TGTGCCTGGAGTGTACGGCAAGACTATGGCTACACCTTC. Translation gives CAWSVRQDYGYTF.

This clone came up a few times. This sequence joins TRBV7-9 and TRBJ2-5; D perhaps matches TRBD2 (7 bases). The germline V gene encodes CDR1 SEHNR and CDR2 FQNEAQ (reference sequence). The CDR3 totals 15 residues. V was cut by 5 bases and J by 4 bases, with 17 bases left in between. The CDR3 loop is CASSPGAGARETQYF. In DNA form, the CDR3 reads TGTGCCAGCAGCCCCGGGGCGGGGGCTCGAGAGACCCAGTACTTC.